This T cell receptor (beta chain) stems from a study of sequential checkpoint blockade in melanoma. Study-level information: Randomization was 1:1 between first-line nivolumab→ipilimumab and ipilimumab→nivolumab. Both treatment sequences were followed by maintenance nivolumab.

The CDR3 consists of 14 residues. Germline CDR1 reads SGHDT; CDR2 reads YYEEEE. V dropped 2 bases and J dropped 6; count of bases not matched to a gene: 4. Data came from immunoSEQ multiplex PCR; TCRdb stores just in-frame clones and leaves some out. The sample contains tens of thousands of clones, around nine tenths of which appear only once. Described treatment: randomized to nivolumab then ipilimumab (arm A) or the reverse (arm B). Sorted cells were live CD3+CD8+, lacking CD19 and CD56, from PBMCs. Sequencing used CD8+ T cells sorted from blood (inferred from file names), obtained from a patient given nivolumab and ipilimumab in sequence. The chain couples TRBV5-6 to TRBJ1-4; 7 nucleotides align to TRBD1. This sequence was found in a human donor with melanoma. The CDR3, as DNA: TGTGCCAGCAGCTTAGAGACAGGGTATGAAAAACTGTTTTTT. Its protein product is CASSLETGYEKLFF.